This TCR beta chain was recorded in a study of shared clonotypes between healthy human individuals. J gave up 3 bases and V 11 bases, and 8 bases lay outside the gene matches. This CDR3 spans 13 amino acids. CDR1 WNHNN and CDR2 SYGVQD come from the germline V gene (reference sequence). Study-wide results and limits: Across several donors, naive CD4 shared around 5%, naive CD8 around 4%, memory CD4 2% to 2.5%, memory CD8 about 0.38%. An expected dependence of interdonor clonotype sharing on sequencing depth was noted. Large sequencing depth failed to make sorted-subset sequencing complete, rarefaction showed.

DNA at around 210 ng, around 30,000 T cell genomes, went into sorted-subset replicate PCRs. The protocol was immunoSEQ multiplex PCR, while the TCRdb copy is restricted to in-frame clones and leaves out a portion. This table holds approximately 1.1 million clones, around 78% found once. This clone turned up a few times. The antigen is undetermined. The receptor comes from a man aged 18 to 35 in good health. Some clones in this sample may be carry-over from other donors' samples. The sample consisted of memory CD4+ T cells from PBMCs. Sample subset: CD45RA-negative fraction. This sequence joins TRBV10-1 and TRBJ1-1; 8 bases line up with TRBD1. The CDR3 DNA follows: TGCGCCGTCATGACAGGGGAGTACACTGAAGCTTTCTTT. It encodes CAVMTGEYTEAFF.